Following are 2 T cell receptor beta chains from one sample sequenced in a study of identical twins. TCRdb passed the 5' RACE reads through MiXCR, listing each CDR3 protein once. Seen here are 420,000 or so distinct CDR3 sequences, around a sixth observed once, and the top ten hold 9% to 15%. What was sequenced was naive T cells sorted from blood. All receptors derive from a man over 45 in good health.

Here the CDR3 DNA reads TGTGCCAGCAGCTTATCGACAGGGGACTTATCTGGGGCCAACGTCCTGACTTTC. Protein: CASSLSTGDLSGANVLTF. The chain has TRBV11-1 and TRBJ2-6; 8 bases map to TRBD1. CDR3 length equals 18 residues. V trimming: 2 bases; J trimming: 1 base; junction bases outside the gene matches: 7. Germline values: CDR1 SGHAT, CDR2 FQDESV (reference sequence).

The chain is built from TRBV20-1 and TRBJ2-5; 11 bases line up with TRBD2. This CDR3 spans 15 amino acids. Unmatched junction bases numbered 4, after V lost 0 bases and J lost 4 bases. Germline CDR1 reads DFQATT; CDR2 reads SNEGSKA (reference sequence). The CDR3 coding sequence is TGCAGTGCTAGAGAACTACTAGCGGGAGCAGAGACCCAGTACTTC. It is translated as CSARELLAGAETQYF.